This T cell receptor beta chain was captured by sequencing in a study of graft-versus-host responses after intestinal transplantation. Across the whole study: Each recipient received a multivisceral, liver-intestinal, or isolated intestinal graft. Every recipient had anti-thymocyte globulin induction and around 3 years of tacrolimus plus steroids. Study-level findings and limits: Peak levels of circulating GvH clones tracked with early post-transplant HvG declines. GvH clones were identified in recipient marrow, with some first appearing in ileum or blood.

About this clone itself: The antigen is not known.

V was trimmed by 4 bases and J by 2 bases, leaving 19 bases between them. The germline V gene has CDR1 SGHRS and CDR2 YFSETQ. The CDR3 totals 16 residues. Sequencing was performed with immunoSEQ multiplex PCR; in TCRdb, only in-frame clones are kept and a portion is missing. The profile shows tens of thousands of clones, 94% of them singletons. The source is a human donor who was the organ donor for an intestinal transplant. This chain links TRBV5-1 with TRBJ2-7; possibly TRBD1 for D (6 bases). The sample here was unstimulated CD4+ T cells sorted from spleen or lymph node cells, taken before transplant. In DNA form, the CDR3 reads TGCGCCAGCAGCCGAACTCGGACAGCAGATCCCTACGAGCAGTACTTC. It translates to CASSRTRTADPYEQYF.